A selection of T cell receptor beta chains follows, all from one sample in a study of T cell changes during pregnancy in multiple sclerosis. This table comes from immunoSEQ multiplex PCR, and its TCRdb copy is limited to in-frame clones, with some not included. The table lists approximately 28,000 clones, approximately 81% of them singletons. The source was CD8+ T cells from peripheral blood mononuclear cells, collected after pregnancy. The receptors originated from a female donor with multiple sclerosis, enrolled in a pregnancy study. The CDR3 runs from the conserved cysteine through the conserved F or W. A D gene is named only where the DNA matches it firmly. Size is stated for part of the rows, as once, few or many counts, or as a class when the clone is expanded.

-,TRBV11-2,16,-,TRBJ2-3,TGTGCCAGCAGCTTAGTGACCAGGGATTCGTCAGATACGCAGTATTTT,CASSLVTRDSSDTQYF
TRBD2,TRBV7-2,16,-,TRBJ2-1,TGTGCCAGCAGCCGGGCCGCCCGGGGGGTGGCGAATGAGCAGTTCTTC,CASSRAARGVANEQFF
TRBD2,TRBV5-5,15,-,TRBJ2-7,TGTGCCAGTAGCTGGCGGGGGCGGGGGGCCTTCGAGCAGTACTTC,CASSWRGRGAFEQYF
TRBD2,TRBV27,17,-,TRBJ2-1,TGTGCCAGCAGTTTACCCGCGGGTAGCGGGAGATACAATGAGCAGTTCTTC,CASSLPAGSGRYNEQFF
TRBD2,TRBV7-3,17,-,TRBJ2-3,TGTGCCAGCAGCTTGACTAGCGGGGGGGCCACCGCAGATACGCAGTATTTT,CASSLTSGGATADTQYF
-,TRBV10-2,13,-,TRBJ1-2,TGCGCCAGCAGTGAGGTCAGATCCTATGGCTACACCTTC,CASSEVRSYGYTF
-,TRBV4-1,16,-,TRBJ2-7,TGCGCCAGCAGCCAAGATGCAGGACAAGGGTTCTACGAGCAGTACTTC,CASSQDAGQGFYEQYF
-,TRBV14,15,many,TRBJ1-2,TGTGCCAGCAGCCAAGGAGGGATTACTAACTATGGCTACACCTTC,CASSQGGITNYGYTF
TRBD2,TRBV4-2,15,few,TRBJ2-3,TGTGCCAGCAGCCAAGATAACGGGGGGGCGGATACGCAGTATTTT,CASSQDNGGADTQYF
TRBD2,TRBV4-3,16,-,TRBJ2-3,TGCGCCAGCAGCCAAGAAGGGACTAGCCCCACAGATACGCAGTATTTT,CASSQEGTSPTDTQYF
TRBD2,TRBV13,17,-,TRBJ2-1,TGTGCCAGCAGTTCCGGGACTAGCGGATTACTCTACAATGAGCAGTTCTTC,CASSSGTSGLLYNEQFF
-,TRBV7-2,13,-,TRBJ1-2,TGTGCCAGCAGCTTTAGAACTAACTATGGCTACACCTTC,CASSFRTNYGYTF
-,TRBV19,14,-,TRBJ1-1,TGTGCCAGTAGTCCGTGGACTTCTAACACTGAAGCTTTCTTT,CASSPWTSNTEAFF
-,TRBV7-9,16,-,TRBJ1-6,TGTGCCAGCAGCTTAGTAGGACAGATCACCAATTCACCCCTCCACTTT,CASSLVGQITNSPLHF
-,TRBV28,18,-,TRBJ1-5,TGTGCCAGCAGTAGGGACCTCATGGAGGGTTATAGCAATCAGCCCCAGCATTTT,CASSRDLMEGYSNQPQHF
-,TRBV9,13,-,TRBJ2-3,TGTGCCAGCAGCCCCGTGGGGCTGGATACGCAGTATTTT,CASSPVGLDTQYF
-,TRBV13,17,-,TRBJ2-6,TGTGCCAGCAGCCCGGGACAACCTAACTCTGGGGCCAACGTCCTGACTTTC,CASSPGQPNSGANVLTF
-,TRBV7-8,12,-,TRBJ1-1,TGTGCCAGCAGACTAGGGGGCACTGAAGCTTTCTTT,CASRLGGTEAFF
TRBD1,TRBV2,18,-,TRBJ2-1,TGTGCCAGCAGTTCCCCCTTGAAAAGGGACAGGGTAAGGAATGAGCAGTTCTTC,CASSSPLKRDRVRNEQFF
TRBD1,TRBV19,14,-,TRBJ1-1,TGTGCCAGTAGGATTGGGACAGGTGACACTGAAGCTTTCTTT,CASRIGTGDTEAFF
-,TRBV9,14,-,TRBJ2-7,TGTGCCAGCAGCGCGGGATGGCCCAACTACGAGCAGTACTTC,CASSAGWPNYEQYF
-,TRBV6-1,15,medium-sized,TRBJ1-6,TGTGCCAGCAGTGAGTCACCGGGTGACAATTCACCCCTCCACTTT,CASSESPGDNSPLHF
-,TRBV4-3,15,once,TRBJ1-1,TGCGCCAGCAGCCAAGGTGAATACCTAAACACTGAAGCTTTCTTT,CASSQGEYLNTEAFF
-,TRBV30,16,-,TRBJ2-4,TGTGCCTGGAGTGCCCTAAGTGGGGGCGAGGGCTACCTTCAGTACTTC,CAWSALSGGEGYLQYF
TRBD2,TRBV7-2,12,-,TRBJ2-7,TGTGCCAGCAGCTGGGGGGGTGGCGAGCAGTACTTC,CASSWGGGEQYF
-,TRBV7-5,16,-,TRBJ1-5,TGTGCCAGAAGCTTAGAGGTGACTCAAGGCAATCAGCCCCAGCATTTT,CARSLEVTQGNQPQHF
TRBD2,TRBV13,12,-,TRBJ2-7,TGTGCCAGCAGCAGCCAGGGAGGGGAGCAGTACTTC,CASSSQGGEQYF
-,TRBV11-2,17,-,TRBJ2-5,TGTGCCAGCAGCTTAGTAACGGGCAGGGAAGGGGGAGAGACCCAGTACTTC,CASSLVTGREGGETQYF
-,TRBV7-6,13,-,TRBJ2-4,TGTGCCAGCAGCCCGGGAACCAAAAACATTCAGTACTTC,CASSPGTKNIQYF
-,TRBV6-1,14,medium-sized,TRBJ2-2,TGTGCCAGCAGTGGACTGTCTGACACCGGGGAGCTGTTTTTT,CASSGLSDTGELFF
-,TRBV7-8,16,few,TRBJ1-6,TGTGCCAGCAGCACCCGGGAGGGCTCCTATAATTCACCCCTCCACTTT,CASSTREGSYNSPLHF
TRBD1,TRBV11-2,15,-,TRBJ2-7,TGTGCCAGCAGCTTAGGGACAGGGGAGGATTACGAGCAGTACTTC,CASSLGTGEDYEQYF
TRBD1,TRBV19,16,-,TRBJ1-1,TGTGCCAGTAGTACCAGGGGGCCCTCCATGAACACTGAAGCTTTCTTT,CASSTRGPSMNTEAFF
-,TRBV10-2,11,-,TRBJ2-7,TGCGCCAGCAGTACAGGGCACGAGCAGTACTTC,CASSTGHEQYF
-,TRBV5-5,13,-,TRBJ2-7,TGTGCCAGCAGACCGGAGGGGCCAAACGAGCAGTACTTC,CASRPEGPNEQYF
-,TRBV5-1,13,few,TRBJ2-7,TGCGCCAGCCGGTATCAGGGATCCTACGAGCAGTACTTC,CASRYQGSYEQYF
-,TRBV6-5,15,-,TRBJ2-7,TGTGCCAGCAGTTACCCCCGGAGGGACGGCTACGAGCAGTACTTC,CASSYPRRDGYEQYF
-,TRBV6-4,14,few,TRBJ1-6,TGTGCCAGCAGCCTTACAGGGTCTGGTTCACCCCTCCACTTT,CASSLTGSGSPLHF
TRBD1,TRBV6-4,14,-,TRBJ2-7,TGTGCCAGCAGTGCCTTGGACAGGGCCTACGAGCAGTACTTC,CASSALDRAYEQYF
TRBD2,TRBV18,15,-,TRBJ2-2,TGTGCCAGCTCACCCCCCGGGGGGGGAACCGGGGAGCTGTTTTTT,CASSPPGGGTGELFF
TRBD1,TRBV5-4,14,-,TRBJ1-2,TGTGCCAGCAGCCTACGACAGGGAGACTATGGCTACACCTTC,CASSLRQGDYGYTF
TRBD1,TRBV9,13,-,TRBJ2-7,TGTGCCAGCAGCCCAGACAGGGGGTACGAGCAGTACTTC,CASSPDRGYEQYF
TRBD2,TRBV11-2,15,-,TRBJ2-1,TGTGCCAGCAGCTTCTGGGCGGGGGGAGACAATGAGCAGTTCTTC,CASSFWAGGDNEQFF
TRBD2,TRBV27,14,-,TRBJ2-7,TGTGCCAGCAGCCCGAGTACCTTCGGGACTAGTCAGTACTTC,CASSPSTFGTSQYF